Listed here are 10 T cell receptor beta chains from one sample, sequenced in a study of spatial heterogeneity in lung cancer. Time point in this sample: sample taken at primary tumor resection. Sequencing covered unsorted whole RNA taken from tumor, nontumor lung or frozen PBMC. One entry per CDR3 protein results from TCRdb running MiXCR on the 5' RACE reads. The sample shows roughly 49,000 distinct CDR3 sequences, less than 9% of them seen only once. The sequences come from PBMCs, collected at surgery. These receptors were collected from a female donor with early-stage non-small cell lung cancer.

This clonotype was picked up many times. The chain has TRBV7-3 and TRBJ2-3, with TRBD1 as a possible D gene (5 bases). Per the germline V gene, CDR1 is SGHTA and CDR2 is FQGTGA. The CDR3 is made up of 14 amino acids. V lost 2 bases and J 4 bases, leaving 10 bases between the germline ends. The CDR3 DNA reads TGTGCCAGCAGCTTAGGGCAGGGATCAGATACGCAGTATTTT. Encoded protein: CASSLGQGSDTQYF. Full variable domain (rest looked up from reference TRBV7-3 and TRBJ2-3): GAGVSQTPSNKVTEKGKYVELRCDPISGHTALYWYRQSLGQGPEFLIYFQGTGAADDSGLPNDRFFAVRPEGSVSTLKIQRTERGDSAVYLCASSLGQGSDTQYFGPGTRLTVL.

Many counts were recorded for this clonotype. The chain combines TRBV6-1 with TRBJ2-3; TRBD2 matches 9 bases. CDR3 length: 14 residues. V lost 6 bases and J lost 7; bases outside the gene matches: 8. Germline V CDR1 and CDR2: MNHNS, SASEGT. The chain's CDR3 is CASSPSGDLNTQYF. In nucleotides, the CDR3 is TGTGCCAGCAGCCCTAGCGGGGACTTAAATACGCAGTATTTT.

This clonotype was picked up a small number of times. The V call is TRBV5-1, the J call TRBJ2-7, with D possibly called TRBD1 or TRBD2 (5 bases each). Germline values: CDR1 SGHRS, CDR2 YFSETQ. With 1 base removed from V and 3 bases from J, the gap between germline ends came to 11 bases. This CDR3 region has 14 residues. The CDR3 loop is CASSLYRDGYEQYF. CDR3 nucleotides: TGCGCCAGCAGCTTGTACCGGGACGGCTACGAGCAGTACTTC.

Many counts were recorded for this clonotype. The rearrangement links TRBV28 to TRBJ2-5; weak D call: TRBD2 (7 bases). The CDR3 totals 15 residues. The ends were cut back, 4 bases at V and 5 bases at J, with 17 bases in the middle. From germline, CDR1 is MDHEN and CDR2 SYDVKM. The CDR3 reads CASSSSGEGEETQYF. The CDR3, as DNA: TGTGCCAGCAGTTCCTCCGGGGAGGGGGAGGAGACCCAGTACTTC. Combining the CDR3 with reference TRBV28 and TRBJ2-5 gives the whole variable domain DVKVTQSSRYLVKRTGEKVFLECVQDMDHENMFWYRQDPGLGLRLIYFSYDVKMKEKGDIPEGYSVSREKKERFSLILESASTNQTSMYLCASSSSGEGEETQYFGPGTRLLVL.

This chain uses TRBV6-2 or TRBV6-3 with TRBJ2-4, with 8 bases matching TRBD1. V lost 0 bases, J lost 1 base, and 8 bases stayed unmatched. The CDR3 extends over 18 amino acids. From germline, CDR1 is MNHEY and CDR2 SVGEGT. This CDR3 is CASSYSLPGGQAKNIQYF. For the CDR3, the DNA is TGTGCCAGCAGTTACTCGCTACCAGGGGGCCAGGCCAAAAACATTCAGTACTTC.

A word on this clonotype: Being one base from a much bigger clone, this may be a read error. The chain has TRBV6-4 and TRBJ2-1; 8 bases are a match to TRBD2. The CDR3 spans 16 residues. The germline CDR1 and CDR2 sequences are MRHNA and SNTAGT. Trimming took 2 bases from V and 7 from J; bases not matched to a gene: 10. CDR3 nucleotides: TGTGCCAGCAGTGACCCGGGACCAGCGGGGGTAAATGAGCAGTTCTTC. Translation: CASSDPGPAGVNEQFF.

This clonotype was counted many times. The rearrangement joins TRBV7-2 to TRBJ2-3; D may be TRBD2 (6 bases). The ends were cut back, 0 bases at V and 5 bases at J, with 12 bases in the middle. Germline-derived CDR1 and CDR2 are SGHTA and FQGNSA. The CDR3 spans 15 residues. CDR3: CASSLAGGGIDTQYF. CDR3 in DNA: TGTGCCAGCAGCTTAGCGGGGGGTGGAATAGATACGCAGTATTTT.

V and J are TRBV20-1 and TRBJ2-3, with no clear D. V was trimmed by 5 bases and J by 2 bases, leaving 8 bases between them. The CDR3 has 12 amino acids. Germline assignment: CDR1 DFQATT and CDR2 SNEGSKA (reference sequence). The CDR3 region is CSAAIDTDTQYF. The CDR3 region has the DNA TGCAGTGCTGCCATTGACACAGATACGCAGTATTTT.

This clonotype has just a few counts. This chain connects TRBV6-5 to TRBJ2-1, with 10 bases matching TRBD2. Germline V gene data show CDR1 as MNHEY and CDR2 as SVGAGI. The junction had 3 bases not matched to a gene; V was cut back by 2 bases and J by 5 bases. The CDR3 runs 15 residues. CDR3 region: CASSYLTSGNNEQFF. The CDR3 bases are TGTGCCAGCAGTTACCTTACTAGCGGGAACAATGAGCAGTTCTTC.

This clonotype turned up a few times. The chain is built from TRBV7-3 and TRBJ1-1; D possibly corresponds to TRBD1 (6 bases). The CDR3 contains 13 residues. Germline assignment: CDR1 SGHTA and CDR2 FQGTGA. V lost 5 bases and J 1 base, leaving 8 bases between the germline ends. The CDR3 DNA follows: TGTGCCAGCAGCCAGGGGCGGAACACTGAAGCTTTCTTT. This codes for CASSQGRNTEAFF.